This T cell receptor beta chain was recovered during a study of beta chain features in type 1 diabetes. Findings and caveats of the study: PCR might pick shorter templates more often, in the same way for patients and controls. Shortening that was moderate but significant affected the TCRB CDR3s of Type 1 diabetes patients in all four CD4+ subsets.

Expressed TCRB transcripts were sequenced, since all the RNA that had been isolated was reverse transcribed. Only in-frame clones appear in the TCRdb table, and some are missing; sequencing was by immunoSEQ multiplex PCR. The sample includes around 710,000 clones, roughly an eighth seen only once; the top ten take more than 0.1%. This clone was counted a few times. The antigen is not known. The germline V gene encodes CDR1 SGHDN and CDR2 FVKESK. The CDR3 has 13 residues. The ends were cut back, 5 bases at V and 1 base at J, with 8 bases in the middle. The authors sorted CD4+ naive, central memory, regulatory and stem cell-like memory cells via CD45RO/CCR7/CD25/CD127/CD95/CD27.

This receptor was identified in a man aged 25-45 years with type 1 diabetes. This rearrangement joins TRBV14 to TRBJ1-1, with D unclear. Sequencing was done on a sample of naive CD4+ T cells from blood. The CDR3 sequence: CASSVQQNTEAFF. CDR3 DNA: TGTGCCAGCAGCGTCCAACAGAACACTGAAGCTTTCTTT.